This is a list of T cell receptor beta chains from one sample in a study of blood T cell repertoires in COVID-19. Measured with immunoSEQ multiplex PCR; TCRdb has only the in-frame clones, and not every one. Among roughly 37,000 clones listed, over 65% were seen once. The sequenced material came from peripheral blood. These receptors all come from a man in his fifties or sixties with active COVID-19. Both conserved end residues are part of each CDR3. A D gene is named only where the DNA matches it firmly. Clone size is not always given. Where it is, it says once, few, many or a class for expanded clones.

TRBV5-6	TRBD1	TRBJ2-7	NA	12	CASSIQGYEQYF	TGTGCCAGCAGCATACAGGGGTACGAGCAGTACTTC
TRBV5-1	TRBD2	TRBJ2-1	NA	15	CASSSSGLAGGGGFF	TGCGCCAGCAGCTCGTCGGGACTAGCGGGGGGCGGCGGGTTCTTC
TRBV28	NA	TRBJ1-5	NA	13	CASSLSGRQPQHF	TGTGCCAGCAGTTTATCGGGGAGGCAGCCCCAGCATTTT
TRBV5-1	TRBD1	TRBJ1-4	once	16	CASRQGYRAANEKLFF	TGCGCCAGCAGACAGGGGTACAGGGCGGCTAATGAAAAACTGTTTTTT
TRBV14	NA	TRBJ2-5	NA	15	CASSLKGNFGRTQYF	TGTGCCAGCAGCTTAAAAGGGAATTTCGGGAGGACCCAGTACTTC
TRBV6-5	NA	TRBJ1-1	NA	12	CASSHGGTEAFF	TGTGCCAGCAGCCACGGGGGGACTGAAGCTTTCTTT
TRBV5-1	NA	TRBJ1-4	NA	14	CASSLSSGEEKLFF	TGCGCCAGCAGCTTAAGCAGCGGAGAGGAAAAACTGTTTTTT
TRBV5-1	NA	TRBJ1-1	NA	15	CASSSGTSMNTEAFF	TGCGCCAGCAGTAGCGGGACATCGATGAACACTGAAGCTTTCTTT
TRBV29-1	TRBD2	TRBJ2-7	few	13	CSVAGGRAYEQYF	TGCAGCGTTGCGGGGGGGCGGGCCTACGAGCAGTACTTC
TRBV7-2	NA	TRBJ2-7	NA	15	CASSSRGTVDYEQYF	TGTGCCAGCAGCTCGAGGGGGACGGTTGACTACGAGCAGTACTTC
TRBV4-3	TRBD1	TRBJ1-1	few	16	CASSQGGQILNTEAFF	TGCGCCAGCAGCCAAGGGGGACAGATTTTGAACACTGAAGCTTTCTTT
TRBV7-3	NA	TRBJ2-6	NA	15	CASSFGYSGANVLTF	TGTGCCAGCAGCTTCGGGTACTCTGGGGCCAACGTCCTGACTTTC
TRBV27	NA	TRBJ1-2	NA	14	CASSRGTGVEGYTF	TGTGCCAGCAGCCGCGGTACGGGAGTGGAGGGCTACACCTTC
TRBV9	TRBD1	TRBJ1-5	NA	15	CASSPTGVGNQPQHF	TGTGCCAGCAGCCCGACAGGGGTCGGCAATCAGCCCCAGCATTTT
TRBV3-1/TRBV3-2	TRBD2	TRBJ2-5	NA	16	CASSHPLAGEWETQYF	TGTGCCAGCAGCCACCCTCTAGCGGGAGAATGGGAGACCCAGTACTTC
TRBV18	NA	TRBJ1-2	NA	13	CASSTMGGDGYTF	TGTGCCAGCTCAACTATGGGAGGCGATGGCTACACCTTC
TRBV6-5	NA	TRBJ1-1	few	15	CASSSTANLNTEAFF	TGTGCCAGCAGTTCCACAGCAAACTTGAACACTGAAGCTTTCTTT
TRBV4-1	TRBD2	TRBJ2-7	NA	15	CASSPTASGGGEQYF	TGCGCCAGCAGTCCAACGGCAAGCGGGGGCGGCGAGCAGTACTTC
TRBV10-3	TRBD1	TRBJ1-1	NA	13	CAISGQGNTEAFF	TGTGCCATCAGCGGACAGGGGAACACTGAAGCTTTCTTT
TRBV7-8	NA	TRBJ1-1	few	15	CASSSWGRMNTEAFF	TGTGCCAGCAGCTCCTGGGGGCGGATGAACACTGAAGCTTTCTTT
TRBV9	TRBD2	TRBJ2-1	NA	15	CASSQLAGSYNEQFF	TGTGCCAGCAGCCAACTAGCGGGCTCCTACAATGAGCAGTTCTTC
TRBV5-1	NA	TRBJ2-7	NA	16	CASSWDKGQSSYEQYF	TGCGCCAGCAGCTGGGACAAGGGCCAAAGCTCCTACGAGCAGTACTTC
TRBV2	NA	TRBJ1-4	NA	15	CASRRGEGTNEKLFF	TGTGCCAGCCGTAGGGGGGAGGGGACTAATGAAAAACTGTTTTTT
TRBV6-7	NA	TRBJ1-1	few	18	CASSYSVGARGGFTEAFF	TGTGCCAGCAGTTACTCGGTGGGTGCCAGGGGCGGTTTCACTGAAGCTTTCTTT
TRBV7-2	NA	TRBJ2-1	NA	15	CASSPGRQGYNEQFF	TGTGCCAGCAGCCCAGGCCGGCAGGGATACAATGAGCAGTTCTTC